This TCR beta chain was identified in a study of blood T cell repertoires in COVID-19. As for the study in general: Some COVID-19 samples were acute and others convalescent; all came from the United States, Italy and Spain. The analysed material was cDNA or gDNA that came from T cells, B-cell-depleted T cells, or PBMCs.

J lost 5 bases, V lost 4 bases, and 12 bases had no gene match. Germline V lookup: CDR1 SGHNT, CDR2 YYREEE (reference sequence). This CDR3 spans 16 amino acids. In the authors' workflow: Amplification with reference gene primers provided the estimates of nucleated cell counts. Data came from immunoSEQ multiplex PCR; TCRdb stores just in-frame clones and leaves some out. V, J and clone size are taken as reported in that table, and D and trimming were inferred from the DNA itself. The sample carries approximately 240,000 clones, roughly 85% recorded once. The source of this sequence is a man over 45 who had recovered from COVID-19. The rearrangement links TRBV5-4 to TRBJ1-5, with 7 bases that match TRBD1. Sequencing input: peripheral blood. The CDR3 here is CASSPQPGTEDQPQHF. The CDR3, as DNA: TGTGCCAGCAGCCCGCAACCCGGGACAGAGGATCAGCCCCAGCATTTT.